The clone carrying this T cell receptor (beta chain) has only a few counts. Its matching antigen is unknown. Data came from immunoSEQ multiplex PCR; TCRdb stores just in-frame clones and leaves some out. This sample carries about 51,000 clones, roughly nine tenths of them seen once, and the ten largest clones take 0.5% to 0.65%. The record originates from a study of graft-versus-host responses after intestinal transplantation. Study as a whole: All of the recipients had induction that used anti-thymocyte globulin, then tacrolimus and steroids for 2 to 3 years. General study findings and limits: Ileal or blood samples showed some GvH clones first, and such clones were also found in recipient marrow. Clonal ratios of graft-versus-host to host-versus-graft in allografts were high for patients exhibiting graft-donor T cell macrochimerism.

The V gene lost 5 bases and the J gene lost 4 bases, with 12 bases spanning the gap. This CDR3 is built from 13 residues. In germline, CDR1 is SGHRS, CDR2 YFSETQ. The receptor was isolated from a human donor who was the organ donor for an intestinal transplant. The specimen comprised unstimulated CD4+ T cells sorted from spleen or lymph node cells, sampled before transplant. The chain has TRBV5-1 and TRBJ1-1; possible D gene TRBD1, 5 bases. CDR3 bases: TGCGCCAGCAGGACTTGGGGGGGCACTGAAGCTTTCTTT. It codes for CASRTWGGTEAFF.